Listed below are T cell receptor beta chains from one sample, sequenced in a study of blood T cells in healthy people across ages. TCRdb ran MiXCR on the 5' RACE reads and lists one entry per CDR3 protein. This table has 1.5 million to 2 million distinct CDR3 sequences, approximately 30% appearing once. Source material: blood. Receptor source: a woman aged 25 to 39 in good health. CDR3s include the opening cysteine and the closing phenylalanine or tryptophan. D genes are given only for firm matches. Clone size is given for some rows only: seen once, a few or many times, or a class if the clone is expanded.

J	D	size	V	DNA	CDR3
TRBJ2-4	-	once	TRBV7-2	TGTGCCAGCAGCTTAGGGCGGGCGGGAAACATTCAGTACTTC	CASSLGRAGNIQYF
TRBJ1-2	-	-	TRBV7-6	TGTGCCAGCAGCCCCCGGGGCGAGGGGGGCTACACCTTC	CASSPRGEGGYTF
TRBJ2-1	-	once	TRBV4-1	TGCGCCAGCAGCCAAGATACGGCGGGGGCGACGAGGTGGCAGTTCTTC	CASSQDTAGATRWQFF
TRBJ2-1	-	-	TRBV20-1	TGCAGTGCTGAATCCGGGAGTCCTCTCGATGGCGAGCAGTTCTTC	CSAESGSPLDGEQFF
TRBJ2-5	-	many	TRBV24-1	TGTGCCACCAATCTGAAGCGGTACCAAGAGACCCAGTACTTC	CATNLKRYQETQYF
TRBJ2-1	TRBD2	few	TRBV5-1	TGCGCCAGCAGCTTGGGGTTGACTAGCGGGGGCTCCTACAATGAGCAGTTCTTC	CASSLGLTSGGSYNEQFF
TRBJ2-1	TRBD2	few	TRBV20-1	TGCAGTGCTAGAGATTTTCGCGGGAGTTACTACAATGAGCAGTTCTTC	CSARDFRGSYYNEQFF
TRBJ1-4	TRBD1	-	TRBV20-1	TGCAGTGCTAGAAGGACAGGCAGTGATAATGAAAAACTGTTTTTT	CSARRTGSDNEKLFF
TRBJ1-3	-	-	TRBV4-3	TGCGCCAGCAGCCAAGTTTTTGGGGCGGGTGGAAACACCATATATTTT	CASSQVFGAGGNTIYF
TRBJ2-3	-	few	TRBV12-5	TGTGCTAGTGGTTTGGTCCGGACTACCTACACAGATACGCAGTATTTT	CASGLVRTTYTDTQYF
TRBJ2-1	-	many	TRBV29-1	TGCAGCGTAACGAGAGGGGGGGCCTACAATGAGCAGTTCTTC	CSVTRGGAYNEQFF
TRBJ2-1	-	many	TRBV20-1	TGCAGTGCTAGCAAAGCCCAACTCCACAATGAGCAGTTCTTC	CSASKAQLHNEQFF
TRBJ2-5	TRBD2	few	TRBV7-2	TGTGCCAGCAGCTTAGAGAATCTAGCGGGACAAGAGACCCAGTACTTC	CASSLENLAGQETQYF
TRBJ2-1	-	few	TRBV20-1	TGCAGTGCTAGAAAGCAGTACAATGAGCAGTTCTTC	CSARKQYNEQFF
TRBJ2-3	TRBD1	many	TRBV5-1	TGCGCCAGTGCACAGGGGTCCACAGATACGCAGTATTTT	CASAQGSTDTQYF
TRBJ1-1	-	few	TRBV7-9	TGTGCCAGCAGCGCCACCCCGGGACAACACACTGAAGCTTTCTTT	CASSATPGQHTEAFF
TRBJ2-1	-	many	TRBV12-3/TRBV12-4	TGTGCCAGCAGCCTCCTCCAAGCCCAAGAGCAGTTCTTC	CASSLLQAQEQFF
TRBJ2-7	TRBD1	-	TRBV30	TGTGCCTGGTCCCTCTGGGACAGGGTCGACGAGCAGTACTTC	CAWSLWDRVDEQYF
TRBJ1-5	TRBD1	-	TRBV12-3/TRBV12-4	TGTGCCAGCAGCTCTAGCGAGGGGGCCGGGGATCAGCCCCAGCATTTT	CASSSSEGAGDQPQHF
TRBJ1-2	-	many	TRBV6-5	TGTGCCAGCAGTTACTCGGACGGGGCGAGGGGCTACACCTTC	CASSYSDGARGYTF
TRBJ1-1	TRBD1	-	TRBV4-1	TGCGCCAGCAGCCACTCGGGACAGGGGGCTTCCACTGAAGCTTTCTTT	CASSHSGQGASTEAFF
TRBJ2-3	TRBD2	few	TRBV7-9	TGTGCCAGCAGTAGACTAGCGGGGCGGCTGGATACGCAGTATTTT	CASSRLAGRLDTQYF
TRBJ2-2	TRBD2	-	TRBV20-1	TGCAGTGCTAGAGCCCCCACTAGCGGGGCGAACACCGGGGAGCTGTTTTTT	CSARAPTSGANTGELFF
TRBJ2-1	-	once	TRBV6-1	TGTGCCAGCAGTGGGACCGGTTACAATGAGCAGTTCTTC	CASSGTGYNEQFF
TRBJ1-4	-	-	TRBV21-1	TGTGCCAGCAGCAAGGGAATAACTAATGAAAAACTGTTTTTT	CASSKGITNEKLFF
TRBJ2-3	TRBD1	few	TRBV5-1	TGCGCCAGCAGACAACGGACAGGGGTGGAAGATACGCAGTATTTT	CASRQRTGVEDTQYF
TRBJ2-3	-	-	TRBV13	TGTGCCAGCAGCTTCCCCGGGGGGCTTGGAGATACGCAGTATTTT	CASSFPGGLGDTQYF
TRBJ2-7	TRBD2	many	TRBV5-1	TGCGCCAGCAGCAGGACTAGCGGGATATCCTACGAGCAGTACTTC	CASSRTSGISYEQYF
TRBJ1-5	-	-	TRBV5-1	TGCGCCAGCAGCCTAGGTTGGCCTCAGCCCCAGCATTTT	CASSLGWPQPQHF
TRBJ2-3	TRBD2	-	TRBV24-1	TGTGCCACCAGTGAATCGGGGAGCGGGAGGCGCGCAGATACGCAGTATTTT	CATSESGSGRRADTQYF
TRBJ2-1	TRBD2	-	TRBV24-1	TGTGCCACCAGGGGGGGGACCACCTACAATGAGCAGTTCTTC	CATRGGTTYNEQFF
TRBJ1-6	TRBD1	-	TRBV5-1	TGCGCCAGCAGCCGGACAGGGCGAGATTCACCCCTCCACTTT	CASSRTGRDSPLHF
TRBJ1-2	-	few	TRBV27	TGTGCCAGCGGTAATTACAGGGAAGCGGGCTATGGCTACACCTTC	CASGNYREAGYGYTF
TRBJ1-4	-	-	TRBV7-2	TGTGCCAGCAGCCTACAAGCCAGAGATGAAAAACTGTTTTTT	CASSLQARDEKLFF
TRBJ2-3	-	many	TRBV5-1	TGCGCCAGCAGCTTGGATACCGCCGGGGATACGCAGTATTTT	CASSLDTAGDTQYF
TRBJ2-7	TRBD2	few	TRBV6-5	TGTGCCAGCGGGTTTCGGCGCGGGGGAGACGAGCAGTACTTC	CASGFRRGGDEQYF